These 16 T cell receptor beta chains were sequenced from one sample in a study of T cells in Graves' hyperthyroidism and ophthalmopathy. There were TCR beta CDR3 regions amplified from RNA transcripts. HTBI primers drove first-round RT-PCR of the TCR CDR3. TCRdb reprocessed the multiplex PCR reads with MiXCR, giving one entry per CDR3 protein. The sample carries hundreds of thousands of distinct CDR3 sequences, under 25% recorded once. The sequencing input was blood. The receptors were sampled from a man aged 25 to 40 with Graves' ophthalmopathy.

The table lists this clonotype with many counts. The chain links TRBV11-3 to TRBJ2-3; D is perhaps TRBD1 or TRBD2 (5 bases each). Germline V lookup: CDR1 SGHNT, CDR2 YENEEA. There are 15 residues in the CDR3. The ends were cut back, 5 bases at V and 6 bases at J, with 18 bases in the middle. In nucleotides, the CDR3 is TGTGCCAGCAGCCCGACCGGGACCGCGACGGATACGCAGTATTTT. Its translation is CASSPTGTATDTQYF.

Ten or more counts support this clonotype. Here the CDR3 reads CASSPGQGAANEQYF. The CDR3 DNA follows: TGTGCCAGCTCACCGGGACAGGGGGCTGCAAACGAGCAGTACTTC. This sequence joins TRBV18 and TRBJ2-7, with 12 bases aligning to TRBD1. Trimming cost V 3 bases and J 5 bases; bases outside gene matches: 5. There are 15 residues in the CDR3. Germline V gene sequence: CDR1 KGHSH, CDR2 LQKENI.

This clonotype was seen a handful of times. The rearrangement links TRBV20-1 to TRBJ2-7; 11 bases match TRBD2. CDR1 is DFQATT, CDR2 SNEGSKA, per germline (reference sequence). Unmatched junction bases numbered 13, after V lost 0 bases and J lost 3 bases. This CDR3 is 18 amino acids long. For the CDR3, the DNA is TGCAGTGCTAGAGATCATGGTAGCGGGAGGGTTATGGTCTACGAGCAGTACTTC. Amino acid sequence: CSARDHGSGRVMVYEQYF.

The chain links TRBV6-2 or TRBV6-3 to TRBJ2-2; D gene uncertain. The CDR3 totals 12 residues. Trimming left V 3 bases short and J 7 bases short, with 6 bases between. CDR1 and CDR2 from the germline V gene are MNHEY and SVGEGT. Here the CDR3 reads CASSYANGELFF. The CDR3 bases are TGTGCCAGCAGTTATGCGAACGGGGAGCTGTTTTTT.

The gene calls are TRBV7-9 and TRBJ1-2, with 8 bases aligning to TRBD1. From germline, CDR1 is SEHNR and CDR2 FQNEAQ (reference sequence). This CDR3 region has 14 residues. Trimming took 5 bases from V and 8 from J; bases not matched to a gene: 10. The CDR3: CASSQGQAAIGYTF. For the CDR3, the DNA is TGTGCCAGCAGCCAGGGACAGGCTGCTATCGGCTACACCTTC.

This clonotype appeared many times. The genes are TRBV2 and TRBJ2-1; 7 bases are a match to TRBD2. Trimming cost V 5 bases and J 7 bases; bases outside gene matches: 8. The V gene's germline CDR1 is SNHLY and CDR2 FYNNEI. The CDR3 totals 14 residues. In nucleotides, the CDR3 is TGTGCCAGCAGTATGGCGGGAGAGGCAAATGAGCAGTTCTTC. It yields the protein CASSMAGEANEQFF.

The chain employs TRBV6-2 or TRBV6-3 and TRBJ2-7; either TRBD1 or TRBD2 may supply D (5 bases each). The CDR3 sequence is 14 residues long. V lost 6 bases and J lost 9, with 21 bases in between. CDR1 is MNHEY, CDR2 SVGEGT, per germline. The CDR3 is CASSLGPAMGGQYF. Written as DNA, the CDR3 is TGTGCCAGCAGCCTGGGACCCGCCATGGGCGGGCAGTACTTC.

This clonotype was counted many times. The CDR3: CASSPSRVLGDTQYF. CDR3 DNA: TGCGCCAGCAGCCCCAGCAGGGTACTTGGAGATACGCAGTATTTT. The chain combines TRBV5-1 with TRBJ2-3; D possibly corresponds to TRBD1 (5 bases). V lost 4 bases, J lost 5 bases, and 17 bases lay in between. This CDR3 is built from 15 residues. CDR1 and CDR2 from the germline V gene are SGHRS and YFSETQ.

This clonotype was found a few times. The chain carries TRBV30 and TRBJ2-1, with D hard to call. Between the trimmed V and J ends, which lost 1 base and 4 bases, there was a span of 17 bases. The CDR3 runs 16 residues. Per germline, CDR1 GTSNPN and CDR2 SVGIG (reference sequence). CDR3: CAWSGLLDKDYNEQFF. As DNA, the CDR3 is TGTGCCTGGAGTGGCCTTTTAGACAAGGATTACAATGAGCAGTTCTTC.

This clonotype was detected only a few times. J is TRBJ1-3 and V is TRBV12-3 or TRBV12-4, with a possible D match to TRBD1 (5 bases). Trimming took 2 bases from V and 3 from J, leaving 11 bases between them. CDR3 length equals 15 residues. The CDR3 spells CASSLSRVLGNTIYF. As DNA, the CDR3 is TGTGCCAGCAGTTTAAGCAGGGTCCTTGGAAACACCATATATTTT.

This clonotype was picked up a small number of times. The chain joins TRBV7-9 to TRBJ1-2; a weak D match, TRBD1 (6 bases). CDR1 and CDR2 (germline): SEHNR, FQNEAQ (reference sequence). Trimming removed 5 bases from V and 8 bases from J, with 15 bases in between. The CDR3 has 13 amino acids. CDR3 sequence (DNA): TGTGCCAGCAGCGAACAGGGCCTCTACGGCTACACCTTC. Amino acid sequence: CASSEQGLYGYTF. Full variable domain (remainder filled in from reference TRBV7-9 and TRBJ1-2): DTGVSQNPRHKITKRGQNVTFRCDPISEHNRLYWYRQTLGQGPEFLTYFQNEAQLEKSRLLSDRFSAERPKGSFSTLEIQRTEQGDSAMYLCASSEQGLYGYTFGSGTRLTVV.

This chain connects TRBV24-1 to TRBJ1-5; D is unresolved. Germline V gives CDR1 KGHDR, CDR2 SFDVKD. This CDR3 comprises 16 residues. The V end lost 4 bases, the J end lost 4 bases, and 16 bases lay between the germline ends. In nucleotides, the CDR3 is TGTGCCACCAGTGAATCCGGACGGACCTTAAATCAGCCCCAGCATTTT. Residues: CATSESGRTLNQPQHF.

The gene calls are TRBV30 and TRBJ2-1, with D possibly matching TRBD1 (6 bases). This CDR3 is built from 11 residues. Germline V CDR1 and CDR2: GTSNPN, SVGIG (reference sequence). V was trimmed by 0 bases and J by 9 bases, leaving 6 bases between them. The DNA for the CDR3 is TGTGCCTGGAGTGTAGGGGGTGAGCAGTTCTTC. Its translation is CAWSVGGEQFF.

This clonotype turned up a few times. The chain combines TRBV27 with TRBJ2-1; 9 bases align to TRBD2. The junction had 8 bases not matched to a gene; V was cut back by 7 bases and J by 4 bases. The germline V gene encodes CDR1 MNHEY and CDR2 SMNVEV (reference sequence). There are 15 residues in the CDR3. CDR3 bases: TGTGCCAGCACCGTTAGCGGGAGTTGGTACAATGAGCAGTTCTTC. Encoded protein: CASTVSGSWYNEQFF.

This clonotype was observed a handful of times. The CDR3 DNA follows: TGTGCCAGCAGCCTACGGTCGGTGGTTCCTACAGATACGCAGTATTTT. It translates to CASSLRSVVPTDTQYF. The gene calls are TRBV14 and TRBJ2-3; D is uncertain. CDR3 size: 16 residues. In germline, CDR1 is SGHDN, CDR2 FVKESK. Between the trimmed V and J ends, which lost 4 bases and 3 bases, there was a span of 17 bases. Complete variable domain (other parts from reference TRBV14 and TRBJ2-3): EAGVTQFPSHSVIEKGQTVTLRCDPISGHDNLYWYRRVMGKEIKFLLHFVKESKQDESGMPNNRFLAERTGGTYSTLKVQPAELEDSGVYFCASSLRSVVPTDTQYFGPGTRLTVL.

V is TRBV6-1 and J is TRBJ1-2, with D perhaps TRBD1 (6 bases). This CDR3 spans 14 amino acids. Germline assignment: CDR1 MNHNS and CDR2 SASEGT. The ends were cut back, 6 bases at V and 5 bases at J, with 16 bases in the middle. The CDR3 sequence: CASRQRQVTYGYTF. CDR3 DNA sequence: TGTGCCAGCAGACAACGACAGGTTACTTATGGCTACACCTTC.